This passage covers 16 T cell receptor beta chains from one sample sequenced in a study of shared clonotypes between healthy human individuals. Method: immunoSEQ multiplex PCR; TCRdb's copy keeps in-frame clones and lacks some. Of fewer than 600,000 clones listed, around 79% are singletons. Sequenced material: PBMCs. The receptors derive from a woman aged 40 to 50 in good health. Some clones in this sample may be carry-over from other donors' samples.

This clone was recorded at least ten times. The rearrangement uses TRBV15 and TRBJ2-5, with 10 bases that match TRBD2. The CDR3 extends over 17 amino acids. Trimming at V came to 2 bases and at J to 5 bases, leaving 11 bases not matched to a gene. The germline V gene has CDR1 LNHNV and CDR2 YYDKDF (reference sequence). Here the CDR3 reads CATSRPRFLAGVETQYF. The CDR3 region has the DNA TGTGCCACCAGCAGACCCCGGTTTCTAGCGGGAGTTGAGACCCAGTACTTC.

The chain is built from TRBV19 and TRBJ1-5; D is ambiguous. The CDR3 totals 13 residues. Germline V gene sequence: CDR1 LNHDA, CDR2 SQIVND (reference sequence). Trimming cost V 5 bases and J 5 bases, with 10 bases left between them. The CDR3 region has the DNA TGTGCCAGTAGTGTCGATTATGATCAGCCCCAGCATTTT. Its translation is CASSVDYDQPQHF.

Written as DNA, the CDR3 is TGTTACAGGGGGCCGAATGAGCAGTTCTTC. Translated, it gives CYRGPNEQFF. The chain employs TRBV21-1 and TRBJ2-1; TRBD1 was called by the table and not checked on the DNA. TRBV21-1 is annotated as a pseudogene. The CDR3 spans 10 residues.

The J gene is TRBJ2-3, the V gene TRBV7-2; D unclear. CDR1 SGHTA and CDR2 FQGNSA come from the germline V gene. Trimming stripped 1 base from V and 1 base from J, with 6 bases between. This CDR3 has 14 amino acids. The CDR3 loop reads CASSLDRRTDTQYF. The CDR3, as DNA: TGTGCCAGCAGCTTAGATCGCCGCACAGATACGCAGTATTTT.

The chain is built from TRBV5-1 and TRBJ2-3; 16 nucleotides align to TRBD2. This CDR3 spans 17 amino acids. With 4 bases clipped from V and 4 bases from J, the junction kept 6 bases outside the gene matches. The germline V gene has CDR1 SGHRS and CDR2 YFSETQ. CDR3 in amino acids: CASSRGLAGGPPDTQYF. The CDR3 nucleotides read TGCGCCAGCAGCAGGGGACTAGCGGGAGGGCCCCCAGATACGCAGTATTTT.

The genes are TRBV5-1 and TRBJ2-3; 7 nucleotides line up with TRBD2. J lost 4 bases, V lost 6 bases, and 14 bases had no gene match. The germline gives CDR1 SGHRS, CDR2 YFSETQ. The CDR3 covers 16 residues. The CDR3 region is CASTQGGRAFSDTQYF. The CDR3 DNA reads as TGCGCCAGCACGCAGGGAGGGAGGGCCTTTTCAGATACGCAGTATTTT.

The chain combines TRBV29-1 with TRBJ2-7, with unresolved D. Trimming removed 1 base from V and 7 bases from J, with 8 bases in between. The CDR3 loop spans 11 amino acids. Germline CDR1 and CDR2: SQVTM and ANQGSEA. In DNA form, the CDR3 reads TGCAGCGTTGAAGGCCCTCGGGAGCAGTACTTC. Its protein is CSVEGPREQYF.

The chain employs TRBV18 and TRBJ2-7, with D unclear. There are 14 residues in the CDR3. V was shortened by 2 bases and J by 3 bases, with 11 bases between the two germline ends. CDR1 KGHSH and CDR2 LQKENI come from the germline V gene. The CDR3 DNA reads TGTGCCAGCTCACCAGATGGGTTAAACTACGAGCAGTACTTC. It yields the protein CASSPDGLNYEQYF.

The gene calls are TRBV19 and TRBJ2-7; D gene unclear. Per the germline V gene, CDR1 is LNHDA and CDR2 is SQIVND (reference sequence). V dropped 1 base and J dropped 0 bases, with 10 bases sitting between them. CDR3 length: 15 residues. The CDR3 here is CASSIGRVGSYEQYF. The CDR3 DNA sequence: TGTGCCAGTAGTATAGGGAGAGTCGGCTCCTACGAGCAGTACTTC.

The V and J genes are TRBV29-1 and TRBJ2-1; the D gene is possibly TRBD1 (5 bases). CDR3 size: 16 residues. CDR1 and CDR2 from the germline V gene are SQVTM and ANQGSEA. CDR3 bases: TGCAACCCATTTGGGGCGTCGAATGGGGCCTACAATGAGCAGTTCTTC. This gives the protein CNPFGASNGAYNEQFF.

About this clone itself: One base separates it from a far larger clone, so it is likely a read error. The sample contains more than one DNA sequence encoding this CDR3. The chain is built from TRBV29-1 and TRBJ1-1, with 12 bases matching TRBD1. CDR3 length: 14 amino acids. The germline V gene encodes CDR1 SQVTM and CDR2 ANQGSEA. The CDR3: CSVSFGTGGTEAFF. The CDR3 nucleotides are TGCAGCGTCTCCTTCGGGACAGGGGGCACTGAGGCTTTCTTT.

This chain links TRBV28 with TRBJ1-4, with 12 bases that match TRBD1. Losses at the gene ends were 6 bases for V and 8 bases for J; bases not matched to a gene: 4. This CDR3 has 14 residues. Per the germline V gene, CDR1 is MDHEN and CDR2 is SYDVKM. In nucleotides, the CDR3 is TGTGCCAGCAGCTGGGACAGGGGGCAGGAAAAACTGTTTTTT. Protein sequence: CASSWDRGQEKLFF.

Concerning this clone itself: A read error may account for a junction end that differs from germline. The CDR3 region has the DNA TGTGCCAGCAGCTTGGAGCCTAGCGGTGGGAACCGGGGAGCTGTTTTT. Encoded protein: CASSLEPSGGNRGAVF. The chain joins TRBV5-4 to TRBJ2-2; 7 bases are shared with TRBD2. The CDR3 spans 16 residues. Per germline, CDR1 SGHNT and CDR2 YYREEE (reference sequence).

This clone has at least ten counts. V usage is TRBV23-1 and J usage is TRBJ2-6; 7 bases map to TRBD1. TRBV23-1 is an ORF, with its function uncertain. Trimming removed 6 bases from V and 3 bases from J; junction bases left unmatched: 8. The CDR3 contains 16 residues. The DNA for the CDR3 is TGCGCCAGCAGCCCTGCTAGGGGGCGTGGGGCCAACGTCCTGACTTTC. Protein product: CASSPARGRGANVLTF.

V is TRBV30 and J is TRBJ1-2; D may be TRBD1 (5 bases). CDR3 length: 13 amino acids. Germline CDR1 reads GTSNPN; CDR2 reads SVGIG (reference sequence). V gave up 0 bases and J gave up 3 bases, with 8 bases separating them. The chain's CDR3 is CAWSVMGDYGYTF. As DNA, the CDR3 is TGTGCCTGGAGTGTAATGGGGGACTATGGCTACACCTTC.

The chain couples TRBV10-3 to TRBJ2-1; 8 bases are shared with TRBD1. CDR1 ENHRY and CDR2 SYGVKD come from the germline V gene. CDR3 length: 13 amino acids. J gave up 4 bases and V 8 bases, and 4 bases lay outside the gene matches. CDR3 sequence: CAIGQGAYNEQFF. CDR3 nucleotides: TGTGCCATCGGGCAGGGGGCATACAATGAGCAGTTCTTC.